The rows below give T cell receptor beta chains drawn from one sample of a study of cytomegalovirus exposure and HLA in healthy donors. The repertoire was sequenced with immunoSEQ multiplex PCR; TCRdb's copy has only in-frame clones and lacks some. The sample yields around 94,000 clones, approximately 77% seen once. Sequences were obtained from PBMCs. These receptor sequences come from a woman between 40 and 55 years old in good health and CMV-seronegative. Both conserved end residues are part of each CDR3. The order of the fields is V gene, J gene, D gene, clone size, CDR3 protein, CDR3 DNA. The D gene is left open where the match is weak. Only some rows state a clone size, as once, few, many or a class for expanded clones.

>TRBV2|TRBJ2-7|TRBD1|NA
CASIDRGETVSYEQYF
TGTGCCAGCATCGACAGGGGCGAAACGGTCTCCTACGAGCAGTACTTC
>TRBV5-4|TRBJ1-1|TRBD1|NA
CASSSDRVNTEAFF
TGTGCCAGCAGCTCGGACAGGGTGAACACTGAAGCTTTCTTT
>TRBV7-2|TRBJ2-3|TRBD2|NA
CASSFSLRTSGGDTQYF
TGTGCCAGCAGCTTCTCCCTCCGGACTAGCGGGGGGGATACGCAGTATTTT
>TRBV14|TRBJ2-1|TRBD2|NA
CASSQEKEGLAVRAYNEQFF
TGTGCCAGCAGCCAAGAGAAGGAGGGACTAGCGGTTCGGGCTTACAATGAGCAGTTCTTC
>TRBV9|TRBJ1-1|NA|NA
CASSVGRIGDAFF
TGTGCCAGCAGCGTAGGAAGGATAGGAGATGCTTTCTTT
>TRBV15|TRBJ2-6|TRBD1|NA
CATSRDRVGQGAFGANVLTF
TGTGCCACCAGCAGAGATCGTGTTGGACAGGGGGCTTTTGGGGCCAACGTCCTGACTTTC
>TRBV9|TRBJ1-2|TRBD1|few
CASSVVGTGNYGYTF
TGTGCCAGCAGCGTAGTTGGGACAGGGAACTATGGCTACACCTTC
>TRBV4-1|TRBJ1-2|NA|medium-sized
CASSQGRGGYGYTF
TGCGCCAGCAGCCAAGGGAGAGGGGGCTATGGCTACACCTTC
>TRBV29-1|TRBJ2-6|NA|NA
CSVASTSGANVLTF
TGCAGCGTTGCCAGTACCTCTGGGGCCAACGTCCTGACTTTC
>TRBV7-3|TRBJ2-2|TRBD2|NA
CASSPGLAGELFF
TGTGCCAGCAGCCCAGGACTAGCCGGGGAGCTGTTTTTT
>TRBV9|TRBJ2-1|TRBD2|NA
CASSRGGALAEKQFF
TGTGCCAGCAGCCGGGGGGGAGCACTAGCTGAGAAGCAGTTCTTC
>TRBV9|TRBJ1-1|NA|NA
CASSVGGIPRATEAFF
TGTGCCAGCAGCGTAGGAGGCATCCCGCGGGCCACTGAAGCTTTCTTT
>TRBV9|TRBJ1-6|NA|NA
CASSVQQTNSPLHF
TGTGCCAGCAGCGTACAACAGACTAATTCACCCCTCCACTTT
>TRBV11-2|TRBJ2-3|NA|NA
CASTPDHGTQYF
TGTGCCAGCACCCCTGATCACGGTACGCAGTATTTT
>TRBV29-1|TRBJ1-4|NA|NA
CSVAGDVYEKLFF
TGCAGCGTTGCGGGGGATGTTTATGAAAAACTGTTTTTT
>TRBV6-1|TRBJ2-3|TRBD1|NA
CASSVRTGVDTQYF
TGTGCCAGCAGTGTAAGGACAGGGGTAGATACGCAGTATTTT
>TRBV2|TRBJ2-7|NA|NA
CASSDGQRGYEQYF
TGTGCCAGCAGCGACGGACAGAGAGGCTACGAGCAGTACTTC
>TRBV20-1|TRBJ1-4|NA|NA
CSAARAEKLFF
TGCAGTGCTGCCCGAGCTGAAAAACTGTTTTTT
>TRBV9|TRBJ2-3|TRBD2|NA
CASSSGGMVTQYF
TGTGCCAGCAGTTCCGGGGGGATGGTTACGCAGTATTTT
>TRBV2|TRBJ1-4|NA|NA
CASRIGTGHKNEKLFF
TGTGCCAGCAGGATAGGTACAGGGCATAAGAATGAAAAACTGTTTTTT
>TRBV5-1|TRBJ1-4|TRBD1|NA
CASSTGGAGEKLFF
TGCGCCAGCAGCACAGGGGGCGCCGGTGAAAAACTGTTTTTT
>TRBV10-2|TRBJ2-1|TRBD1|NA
CASSPLYRGLNNEQFF
TGCGCCAGCAGTCCCCTCTACAGGGGTCTAAACAATGAGCAGTTCTTC
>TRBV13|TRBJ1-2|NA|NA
CASSLQANYGYTF
TGTGCCAGCAGCCTACAGGCTAACTATGGCTACACCTTC
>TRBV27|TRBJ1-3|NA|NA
CASSFRGAGNTIYF
TGTGCCAGCAGTTTTCGGGGGGCAGGAAACACCATATATTTT
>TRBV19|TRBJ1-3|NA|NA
CASSQQKLSGNTIYF
TGTGCCAGTAGCCAACAGAAACTCTCTGGAAACACCATATATTTT
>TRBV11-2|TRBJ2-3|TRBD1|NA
CASSRDRGQGTDTQYF
TGTGCCAGCAGCCGTGACCGAGGACAGGGCACAGATACGCAGTATTTT